The rows below give T cell receptor beta chains drawn from one sample of a study of PD-1 blockade in classical Hodgkin lymphoma. Using immunoSEQ multiplex PCR, the repertoire was profiled, and TCRdb retains in-frame clones only, with some absent. The table has about 20,000 clones, about 87% seen once; the top ten hold about 4.5%. The specimen comprised CD8+ T cells from blood, sampled before the fourth cycle of nivolumab. These receptors all stem from a human donor with classical Hodgkin lymphoma. The CDR3 runs from the conserved cysteine through the conserved F or W. D genes are given only for firm matches. A row's size may be missing; if present it is once, few, many or a size class.

d_call	j_call	clone_size	v_call	cdr3_nt	cdr3_aa
TRBD2	TRBJ2-3	.	TRBV4-1	TGCGCCAGCAGCCAAGTGTCGTTAGCGGGAGGGAACACAGATACGCAGTATTTT	CASSQVSLAGGNTDTQYF
.	TRBJ2-7	.	TRBV6-5	TGTGCCAGCAGCTTTGACCGGCCCCAAAGCGCCGAGCAGTACTTC	CASSFDRPQSAEQYF
TRBD2	TRBJ2-1	.	TRBV6-1	TGTGCCAGCAGTGAAGCGACTAGCGGGATACGGAATGAGCAGTTCTTC	CASSEATSGIRNEQFF
.	TRBJ2-7	.	TRBV28	TGTGCCAGCAGTTTCGGGACACAGTACTCCTACGAGCAGTACTTC	CASSFGTQYSYEQYF
.	TRBJ1-3	.	TRBV9	TGTGCCAGCAGCGTTGACAGTGTCTCTGGAAACACCATATATTTT	CASSVDSVSGNTIYF
.	TRBJ2-1	.	TRBV7-9	TGTGCCAGCAGCCTCGGCACCTCTAACAACAATGAGCAGTTCTTC	CASSLGTSNNNEQFF
.	TRBJ2-1	.	TRBV29-1	TGCAGCGGTGACAGCTACAATGAGCAGTTCTTC	CSGDSYNEQFF
.	TRBJ2-2	.	TRBV27	TGTGCCAGCTCAGGGGGGACCGGGGAGCTGTTTTTT	CASSGGTGELFF
.	TRBJ1-5	.	TRBV19	TGTGCCAGTAGTTCAGCTTATAGCAATCAGCCCCAGCATTTT	CASSSAYSNQPQHF
TRBD2	TRBJ2-7	once	TRBV27	TGTGCCAGCAGTTTAGGGACTACTCGGGGAGAGCAGTACTTC	CASSLGTTRGEQYF
.	TRBJ2-7	.	TRBV27	TGTGCCAGCAGTTTAGCCGCAAGGGTCCGCGAGCAGTACTTC	CASSLAARVREQYF
TRBD2	TRBJ2-3	.	TRBV4-2	TGTGCCAGCAGCCAAGAGGAGACTAGCGTAGATACGCAGTATTTT	CASSQEETSVDTQYF
TRBD2	TRBJ2-2	.	TRBV7-9	TGTGCCAGCAGCTGGCTAGCGGGAAACGCGAACACCGGGGAGCTGTTTTTT	CASSWLAGNANTGELFF
.	TRBJ2-1	once	TRBV6-5	TGTGCCAGCAGCCCCCCCGCGTCGAGATACAATGAGCAGTTCTTC	CASSPPASRYNEQFF
.	TRBJ1-5	.	TRBV4-1	TGCGCCAGCAGCCAAGTTCCGAACACCGAAGGATATAGCAATCAGCCCCAGCATTTT	CASSQVPNTEGYSNQPQHF
.	TRBJ1-2	.	TRBV12-5	TGTGCTAGTGGTTTGTTAAGGAGTACGAACTATGGCTACACCTTC	CASGLLRSTNYGYTF
.	TRBJ1-3	.	TRBV7-9	TGTGCCAGCAGCTTTGGAAACACCATATATTTT	CASSFGNTIYF
.	TRBJ1-3	.	TRBV9	TGTGCCAGCAGCGCCCAAGAGTTCTCTGGAAACACCATATATTTT	CASSAQEFSGNTIYF
TRBD1	TRBJ2-7	.	TRBV5-4	TGTGCCAGCAGCTTGGGGCAGGGGGTCGCGCGATACGAGCAGTACTTC	CASSLGQGVARYEQYF
TRBD1	TRBJ2-7	.	TRBV7-6	TGTGCCAGCAGCTCGGCGACAGGGGAAAGCTCCTACGAGCAGTACTTC	CASSSATGESSYEQYF
.	TRBJ2-7	.	TRBV5-1	TGCGCCAGCAGCTTGGAACGCGGGCCCTCAAAGTACGAGCAGTACTTC	CASSLERGPSKYEQYF
.	TRBJ2-5	.	TRBV10-1	TGCGCCAGCAGTGACTCGACGGGGGAGACCCAGTACTTC	CASSDSTGETQYF
TRBD1	TRBJ1-1	.	TRBV4-1	TGCGCCAGCAGCCAATTCACCGGGACAGGGGTTGAAGCTTTCTTT	CASSQFTGTGVEAFF
TRBD1	TRBJ2-7	.	TRBV2	TGTGCCAGCACCCAAGGGGACAGGGGGCCGAGCTCCTACGAGCAGTACTTC	CASTQGDRGPSSYEQYF
.	TRBJ2-2	.	TRBV28	TGTGCCAGCAGTTTCCCCGGGACAACTATGAACACCGGGGAGCTGTTTTTT	CASSFPGTTMNTGELFF
.	TRBJ2-1	.	TRBV30	TGTGCCTGGATAATCGGGATGGATGAGCAGTTCTTC	CAWIIGMDEQFF
TRBD1	TRBJ2-7	.	TRBV29-1	TGCAGCGTTCTCATCGTTCCGGGACAGGGTCCACTGGGGGACTACGAGCAGTACTTC	CSVLIVPGQGPLGDYEQYF
TRBD1	TRBJ1-2	once	TRBV28	TGTGCCAGCCAATCGACACCGGGACAGCTCATATACTATGGCTACACCTTC	CASQSTPGQLIYYGYTF
.	TRBJ1-5	.	TRBV19	TGTGCCAGTATCGACAGGCTGGGGGGGTTTGGGAATCAGCCCCAGCATTTT	CASIDRLGGFGNQPQHF
TRBD2	TRBJ2-7	.	TRBV27	TGTGCCAGCAGTCCCCGACTAGCGGAAACCTACGAGCAGTACTTC	CASSPRLAETYEQYF
.	TRBJ2-7	.	TRBV7-8	TGTGCCAGCAGCTTCCGTACGGGAAATACCTACGAGCAGTACTTC	CASSFRTGNTYEQYF
TRBD1	TRBJ2-1	once	TRBV27	TGTGCCACCGGGACAGGGCCCTACAATGAGCAGTTCTTC	CATGTGPYNEQFF
TRBD2	TRBJ2-5	.	TRBV4-1	TGCGCCAGCAGCCAAGATGATAGCGGGGAGACCCAGTACTTC	CASSQDDSGETQYF